This T cell receptor (beta chain) derives from a study of regulatory T cells in long-lasting Graves disease. There are many counts of this clonotype. Documented time point: newly diagnosed GD, antithyroid drugs for less than 3 months. PBMC-extracted RNA yielded the TCR library. Arm-PCR of CDR3 regions and iRepertoire HTBI primers were the basis on which TCR beta libraries were built. TCRdb reanalysed the multiplex PCR reads using MiXCR and keeps one entry per CDR3 protein. The sample includes 400,000 to 500,000 distinct CDR3 sequences, about a sixth of them seen just once. Between the trimmed V and J ends, which lost 2 bases and 4 bases, there was a span of 12 bases. This CDR3 contains 15 residues. Germline V gene lookup returns CDR1 MDHEN and CDR2 SYDVKM. The sample was also linked to a second study, of T cells in Graves' hyperthyroidism and ophthalmopathy.

The sample consisted of peripheral blood mononuclear cells (PBMCs), taken at new diagnosis, from a patient treated with antithyroid drugs. The TCR was taken from a woman in her late teens or twenties with Graves disease. This chain connects TRBV28 to TRBJ1-5, with D unclear. The CDR3 here is CASSLVQLLNQPQHF. In DNA form, the CDR3 reads TGTGCCAGCAGTTTAGTACAGCTTCTAAATCAGCCCCAGCATTTT.